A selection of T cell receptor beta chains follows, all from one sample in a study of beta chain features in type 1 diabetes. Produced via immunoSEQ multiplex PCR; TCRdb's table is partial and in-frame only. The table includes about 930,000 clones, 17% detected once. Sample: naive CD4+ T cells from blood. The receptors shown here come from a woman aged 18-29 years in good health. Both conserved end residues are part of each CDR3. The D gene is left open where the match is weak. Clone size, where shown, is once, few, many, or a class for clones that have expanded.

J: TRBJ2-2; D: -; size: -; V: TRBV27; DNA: TGTGCCAGCAGCCGCGATAACACCGGGGAGCTGTTTTTT; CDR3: CASSRDNTGELFF
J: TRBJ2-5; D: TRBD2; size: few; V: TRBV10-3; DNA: TGTGCCATCAGTGAGCGGGCCTTTGGGGAGGGGGAGACCCAGTACTTC; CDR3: CAISERAFGEGETQYF
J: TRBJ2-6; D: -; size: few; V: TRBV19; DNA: TGTGCCAGTAGATCCATTTCATCCCCTGGGGCCAACGTCCTGACTTTC; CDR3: CASRSISSPGANVLTF
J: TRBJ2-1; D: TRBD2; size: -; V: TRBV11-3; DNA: TGTGCCAGCAGCTCCGGACTAGCGGCTTACAATGAGCAGTTCTTC; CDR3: CASSSGLAAYNEQFF
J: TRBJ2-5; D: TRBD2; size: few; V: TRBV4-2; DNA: TGTGCCAGCAGCACTAGCGGCCAAGAGACCCAGTACTTC; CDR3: CASSTSGQETQYF
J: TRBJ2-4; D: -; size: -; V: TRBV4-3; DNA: TGCGCCAGCAGCCAAGAGGCTGGGAGAGTACTAGCCAAAAACATTCAGTACTTC; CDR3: CASSQEAGRVLAKNIQYF
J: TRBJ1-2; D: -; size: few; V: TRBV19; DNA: TGTGCCAGTAGTATAAGCCCGGTTCTCCGTGGCTACACCTTC; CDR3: CASSISPVLRGYTF
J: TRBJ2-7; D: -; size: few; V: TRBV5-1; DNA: TGCGCCAGCAGCCGCGCCGGGTCACCAGGGTTGGGCTACGAGCAGTACTTC; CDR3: CASSRAGSPGLGYEQYF
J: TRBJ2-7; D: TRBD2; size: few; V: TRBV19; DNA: TGTGCCAGTAGTGTGGGACTAGCGGCCTACGAGCAGTACTTC; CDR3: CASSVGLAAYEQYF
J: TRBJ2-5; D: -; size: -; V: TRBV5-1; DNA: TGCGCCAGCAGGTTTGATCAAGAGACCCAGTACTTC; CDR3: CASRFDQETQYF
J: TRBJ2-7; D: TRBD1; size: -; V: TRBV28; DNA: TGTGCCAGCAGTGAAGACAGGGAAACGGCCTACGAGCAGTACTTC; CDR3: CASSEDRETAYEQYF
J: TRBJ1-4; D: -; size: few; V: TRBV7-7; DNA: TGTGCTAGCAGCAAAACGGACGGGTATAATGAAAAACTGTTTTTT; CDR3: CASSKTDGYNEKLFF
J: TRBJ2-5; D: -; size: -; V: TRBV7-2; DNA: TGTGCCAGCAGCTTATCTTTAGAGACCCAGTACTTC; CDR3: CASSLSLETQYF
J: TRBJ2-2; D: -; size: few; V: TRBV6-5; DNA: TGTGCCAGCAGTTACTTCCGGGGACAAAACACCGGGGAGCTGTTTTTT; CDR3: CASSYFRGQNTGELFF
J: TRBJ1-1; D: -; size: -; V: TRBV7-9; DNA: TGTGCCAGCAGCTTATTCTCTGGGGCACGGGTCATGAACACTGAAGCTTTCTTT; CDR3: CASSLFSGARVMNTEAFF
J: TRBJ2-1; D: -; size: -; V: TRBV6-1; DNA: TGTGCCGCCTTAGGGTGGTCCTACAATGAGCAGTTCTTC; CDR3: CAALGWSYNEQFF
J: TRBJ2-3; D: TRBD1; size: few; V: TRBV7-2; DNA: TGTGCCAGCAGCTTAGGACCAGCCGGGACAGGTCTCCCCGATACGCAGTATTTT; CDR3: CASSLGPAGTGLPDTQYF
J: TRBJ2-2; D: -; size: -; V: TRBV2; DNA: TGTGCCAGCAGTGGTTCGTCCACGGCAACCGGGGAGCTGTTTTTT; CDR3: CASSGSSTATGELFF
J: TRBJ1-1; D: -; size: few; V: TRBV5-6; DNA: TGTGCCAGCAGCTTGAGACGGGCGAACACTGAAGCTTTCTTT; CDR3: CASSLRRANTEAFF
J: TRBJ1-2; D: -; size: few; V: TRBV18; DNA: TGTGCCAGCTCACCTCAACCGGGACCCGGGGAAACCTATGGCTACACCTTC; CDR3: CASSPQPGPGETYGYTF
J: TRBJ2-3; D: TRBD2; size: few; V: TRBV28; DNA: TGTGCCAGCAGGAAAGCGGGAGGTGCAGATACGCAGTATTTT; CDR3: CASRKAGGADTQYF
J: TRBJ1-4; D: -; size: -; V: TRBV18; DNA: TGTGCCAGCTCACCACGCGGGCCAGGAGTTAATGAAAAACTGTTTTTT; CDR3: CASSPRGPGVNEKLFF
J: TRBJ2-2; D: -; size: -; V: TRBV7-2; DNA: TGTGCCAGCAGCCCCAACCCGTCCGGGGAGCTGTTTTTT; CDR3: CASSPNPSGELFF
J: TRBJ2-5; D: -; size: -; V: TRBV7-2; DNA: TGTGCCAGCAGCTTAGTGTCAGAGGTGTCCCCAGAGACCCAGTACTTC; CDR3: CASSLVSEVSPETQYF
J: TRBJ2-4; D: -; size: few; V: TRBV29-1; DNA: TGCAGCGTCCGAGGCGGGACATACACCAAAAACATTCAGTACTTC; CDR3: CSVRGGTYTKNIQYF
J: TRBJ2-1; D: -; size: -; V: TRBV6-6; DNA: TGTGCCAGCAGTTGGGACCGATATTCCGAGCAGTTCTTC; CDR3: CASSWDRYSEQFF
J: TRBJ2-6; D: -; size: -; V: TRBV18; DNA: TGTGCCAGCTCACCTGCGGGACAACAAACTGGGGCCAACGTCCTGACTTTC; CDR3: CASSPAGQQTGANVLTF
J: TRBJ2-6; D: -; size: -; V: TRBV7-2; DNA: TGTGCCAGCAGCCCACCAAGAACCTCTGGGGCCAACGTCCTGACTTTC; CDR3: CASSPPRTSGANVLTF
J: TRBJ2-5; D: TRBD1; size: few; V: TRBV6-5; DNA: TGTGCCAGCAAAGGACAGGGTGGGGCCCAGTACTTC; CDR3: CASKGQGGAQYF